What follows are 27 T cell receptor beta chains derived from one specimen sequenced in a study of blood T cell repertoires in COVID-19. Only in-frame clones appear in the TCRdb table, and some are missing; sequencing was by immunoSEQ multiplex PCR. The sample records 30,000 to 45,000 clones, approximately 87% being singletons. The sequenced sample consisted of peripheral blood. Receptor source: a man aged 65 to 85 with acute or convalescent COVID-19.

V and J are TRBV21-1 and TRBJ2-1; TRBD2, the table's D call, was not compared with the DNA. TRBV21-1 is a pseudogene segment. There are 15 residues in the CDR3. The CDR3 reads CASSKARGKINEQFF. CDR3 DNA: TGTGCCAGCAGCAAAGCTCGGGGGAAAATCAATGAGCAGTTCTTC.

Concerning this clone itself: A junction boundary mismatches the germline segment, possibly from a read error. This sequence joins TRBV2 and TRBJ2-3; the match to TRBD2 covers 7 bases. The CDR3 runs to 13 residues. The germline gives CDR1 SNHLY, CDR2 FYNNEI. The CDR3 sequence is CASSGGSRDTQYF. Written as DNA, the CDR3 is TGTGCCAGCAGTGGCGGGAGCAGAGATACGCAGTATTTT.

The chain uses TRBV5-1 and TRBJ2-3, with TRBD2 identical over 13 bases. Germline V gene sequence: CDR1 SGHRS, CDR2 YFSETQ. CDR3 length: 15 residues. Germline trimming cut 4 bases from V and 4 bases from J; bases unmatched to any gene: 3. The CDR3 DNA reads as TGCGCCAGCAGCACTAGCGGGAGGGGTGCAGATACGCAGTATTTT. Translated: CASSTSGRGADTQYF.

J is TRBJ2-2 and V is TRBV3-1 (or the pseudogene TRBV3-2); D is unresolved. Per germline, CDR1 LGHDT and CDR2 YNNKEL (reference sequence). The CDR3 consists of 13 residues. Trimming took 4 bases from V and 6 from J, leaving 9 bases between them. CDR3 region: CASSPSRSGELFF. The DNA for the CDR3 is TGTGCCAGCAGCCCTTCCCGGTCCGGGGAGCTGTTTTTT.

The chain couples TRBV5-4 to TRBJ2-5, with 8 bases aligning to TRBD2. Trimming removed 0 bases from V and 5 bases from J; junction bases left unmatched: 6. The germline V gene has CDR1 SGHNT and CDR2 YYREEE (reference sequence). There are 15 residues in the CDR3. In DNA, the CDR3 is TGTGCCAGCAGCTTGGCCCGCGGGGGGCCGGAGACCCAGTACTTC. Its translation: CASSLARGGPETQYF.

The chain couples TRBV6-5 to TRBJ2-7; a weak D match, TRBD1 (5 bases). CDR3 length: 11 residues. V was shortened by 7 bases and J by 7 bases, with 11 bases between the two germline ends. The germline gives CDR1 MNHEY, CDR2 SVGAGI. CDR3 sequence: CASIGEWEQYF. CDR3 DNA: TGTGCCAGCATAGGGGAATGGGAGCAGTACTTC.

V gene TRBV19 combines with J gene TRBJ1-1, with D perhaps matching TRBD1 (5 bases). Germline CDR1 and CDR2: LNHDA and SQIVND (reference sequence). The length of the CDR3 is 13 residues. V dropped 6 bases and J dropped 3 bases, with 11 bases sitting between them. The CDR3 here is CASRSRDYTEAFF. The CDR3 nucleotides are TGTGCCAGTAGGTCCAGGGATTACACTGAAGCTTTCTTT.

V usage is TRBV24-1 and J usage is TRBJ2-1; 7 bases are shared with TRBD2. V shed 3 bases and J 1 base; nucleotides not matched to a gene: 11. This CDR3 region has 18 residues. From germline, CDR1 is KGHDR and CDR2 SFDVKD. CDR3 sequence: CATSDATSRWGSYNEQFF. The CDR3 region has the DNA TGTGCCACCAGTGATGCGACTAGCAGGTGGGGATCCTACAATGAGCAGTTCTTC.

A few counts support this clone. V usage is TRBV7-9 and J usage is TRBJ2-7; no reliable D call. V shed 3 bases and J shed 3 bases, with 3 bases lying between them. Germline values: CDR1 SEHNR, CDR2 FQNEAQ (reference sequence). The CDR3 consists of 11 residues. CDR3 sequence: CASSFNYEQYF. The CDR3 DNA reads TGTGCCAGCAGCTTCAACTACGAGCAGTACTTC.

The V call is TRBV15, the J call TRBJ2-5; TRBD2 aligns across 9 bases. Germline assignment: CDR1 LNHNV and CDR2 YYDKDF (reference sequence). The CDR3 is made up of 16 amino acids. Unmatched junction bases numbered 7, after V lost 0 bases and J lost 5 bases. In nucleotides, the CDR3 is TGTGCCACCAGCAGAGATCCGAGGCGGGAGGGTGAGACCCAGTACTTC. It encodes CATSRDPRREGETQYF.

J is TRBJ1-4 and V is TRBV6-5; 9 bases match TRBD1. Trimming removed 8 bases from V and 5 bases from J; junction bases left unmatched: 3. Germline CDR1 and CDR2: MNHEY and SVGAGI. The CDR3 is 13 residues long. CDR3 residues: CASGGQGNEKLFF. The CDR3 nucleotides are TGTGCCAGCGGAGGACAGGGGAATGAAAAACTGTTTTTT.

CDR3 in DNA: TGTGCCAGCAGCTTCAGGGGTCTGGATAATTCACCCCTCCACTTT. It yields the protein CASSFRGLDNSPLHF. This chain connects TRBV7-2 to TRBJ1-6; perhaps TRBD1 as D (6 bases). In germline, CDR1 is SGHTA, CDR2 FQGNSA. CDR3 size: 15 residues. Trimming left V 3 bases short and J 5 bases short, with 11 bases between.

The chain employs TRBV5-1 and TRBJ2-2; TRBD1 aligns across 7 bases. Germline V gene data show CDR1 as SGHRS and CDR2 as YFSETQ. This CDR3 is built from 14 residues. The ends lost 3 bases at V and 5 bases at J; junction bases unmatched: 4. The DNA of the CDR3 is TGCGCCAGCAGCTCGGGACAGTCGACCGGGGAGCTGTTTTTT. Amino acids: CASSSGQSTGELFF.

The J gene is TRBJ2-1, the V gene TRBV6-4; 7 bases fit TRBD1. CDR3 length: 17 residues. V lost 3 bases to trimming and J lost 4 bases; unmatched junction nucleotides: 12. CDR1 and CDR2 (germline): MRHNA, SNTAGT. The CDR3 protein is CASSEGKGQLDYNEQFF. CDR3 nucleotides: TGTGCCAGCAGTGAGGGAAAGGGACAGCTAGATTACAATGAGCAGTTCTTC.

The V gene is TRBV7-6, the J gene TRBJ1-5; TRBD1 might be the D (5 bases). The CDR3 extends over 13 amino acids. Per germline, CDR1 SGHVS and CDR2 FNYEAQ. Trimming took off 3 bases at V and 7 bases at J, with 10 bases between the two ends. CDR3 bases: TGTGCCAGCAGCTTGGGGGGAACCCAGCCCCAGCATTTT. Translation gives CASSLGGTQPQHF.

This clone appeared once. The chain couples TRBV18 to TRBJ2-4; 9 positions match TRBD1. V dropped 1 base and J dropped 2; count of bases not matched to a gene: 12. The CDR3 covers 19 residues. Germline-derived CDR1 and CDR2 are KGHSH and LQKENI. Here the CDR3 DNA reads TGTGCCAGCTCACCACAACAGGGGGCGCTCTTTATTTCCAAAAACATTCAGTACTTC. Residues: CASSPQQGALFISKNIQYF.

The table lists this clone with a count of one. The chain carries TRBV29-1 and TRBJ1-5; D possibly corresponds to TRBD1 (5 bases). V was cut by 4 bases and J by 7 bases, with 11 bases left in between. The germline CDR1 and CDR2 sequences are SQVTM and ANQGSEA. The CDR3 is 12 amino acids. In nucleotides, the CDR3 is TGCAGCGTTGGGGGGGTGAACCAGCCCCAGCATTTT. Protein sequence: CSVGGVNQPQHF.

In its sample, this clone was seen once. The chain uses TRBV6-5 and TRBJ1-1, with D tentatively TRBD1 (6 bases). This CDR3 region has 15 residues. In germline, CDR1 is MNHEY, CDR2 SVGAGI. V was cut by 0 bases and J by 2 bases, with 10 bases left in between. CDR3 sequence: CASSYSSRGNTEAFF. The CDR3 DNA reads as TGTGCCAGCAGTTACTCTTCCAGGGGTAACACTGAAGCTTTCTTT.

This chain links TRBV28 with TRBJ1-1, with 9 bases aligning to TRBD1. The J segment lost 0 bases and the V segment lost 7 bases, leaving 3 bases of the junction unmatched. The CDR3 sequence is 14 residues long. Germline lookup yields CDR1 MDHEN and CDR2 SYDVKM. The CDR3: CASTGTGLNTEAFF. As DNA, the CDR3 is TGTGCCAGCACCGGGACAGGGCTGAACACTGAAGCTTTCTTT. Full variable domain (remainder filled in from reference TRBV28 and TRBJ1-1): DVKVTQSSRYLVKRTGEKVFLECVQDMDHENMFWYRQDPGLGLRLIYFSYDVKMKEKGDIPEGYSVSREKKERFSLILESASTNQTSMYLCASTGTGLNTEAFFGQGTRLTVV.

This clone was seen a handful of times. The rearrangement links TRBV24-1 to TRBJ2-2; D ambiguous. CDR3 length: 12 residues. Germline CDR1 KGHDR, CDR2 SFDVKD. V was trimmed by 4 bases and J by 5 bases, leaving 4 bases between them. Written as DNA, the CDR3 is TGTGCCACCAGTGAAACAACCGGGGAGCTGTTTTTT. This gives the protein CATSETTGELFF.

The chain links TRBV12-3 or TRBV12-4 to TRBJ2-3; unclear D gene. V dropped 6 bases and J dropped 6 bases, with 13 bases sitting between them. The CDR3 length is 13 residues. In DNA form, the CDR3 reads TGTGCCAGCAGGCCAGGCAACGCGGATACGCAGTATTTT. Translated: CASRPGNADTQYF.

On this clone itself: The junction departs from the called germline gene at one end, perhaps through a read error. This sequence joins TRBV7-2 and TRBJ1-5; D call uncertain. This CDR3 region has 14 residues. Looked up from germline, CDR1 is SGHTA and CDR2 is FQGNSA. Written as DNA, the CDR3 is TGTGCCAGCAGCTTAGTTTCGGTGAATCAGGCCCAGCATTTT. Translating gives CASSLVSVNQAQHF.

The gene calls are TRBV27 and TRBJ2-7; 13 bases match TRBD2. The germline gives CDR1 MNHEY, CDR2 SMNVEV (reference sequence). There are 14 residues in the CDR3. The V gene end was trimmed by 2 bases and the J gene end by 9 bases; junction bases not matched to a gene: 4. CDR3 residues: CASSLTSGRARQYF. The CDR3 DNA sequence: TGTGCCAGCAGTTTAACTAGCGGGAGGGCCCGGCAGTACTTC.

The chain employs TRBV4-2 and TRBJ1-6; 7 bases fit TRBD1. Germline CDR1 is LGHNA and CDR2 is YNFKEQ. CDR3 length: 16 residues. Trimming at V came to 4 bases and at J to 5 bases, leaving 8 bases not matched to a gene. CDR3 in amino acids: CASSRSGDRNNSPLHF. CDR3 nucleotide sequence: TGTGCCAGCAGCCGTTCGGGGGACAGAAATAATTCACCCCTCCACTTT.

The chain recombines TRBV5-1 with TRBJ1-4; D is perhaps TRBD1 (5 bases). The CDR3 is 14 amino acids. Trimming pared 0 bases from V and 4 bases from J, leaving 7 bases between. Germline V gene sequence: CDR1 SGHRS, CDR2 YFSETQ. In DNA, the CDR3 is TGCGCCAGCAGCTTGGCCAGGGATAATGAAAAACTGTTTTTT. This translates into CASSLARDNEKLFF.

CDR3 sequence (DNA): TGTGCCAGCAGCTTGGTACCGTCTGGGGGGAACACCATATATTTT. It encodes CASSLVPSGGNTIYF. The chain has TRBV5-6 and TRBJ1-3, with D possibly matching TRBD1 (5 bases). The CDR3 has 15 residues. Germline CDR1 reads SGHDT; CDR2 reads YYEEEE. V dropped 0 bases and J dropped 7 bases, with 14 bases sitting between them.

The chain links TRBV11-2 to TRBJ2-3; unclear D gene. Trimming took 1 base from V and 2 from J, leaving 10 bases between them. The CDR3 sequence is 15 residues long. Germline CDR1 and CDR2: SGHAT and FQNNGV. The CDR3 DNA is TGTGCCAGCAGCTTAGCTCTCCCCCTCACAGATACGCAGTATTTT. It specifies CASSLALPLTDTQYF.